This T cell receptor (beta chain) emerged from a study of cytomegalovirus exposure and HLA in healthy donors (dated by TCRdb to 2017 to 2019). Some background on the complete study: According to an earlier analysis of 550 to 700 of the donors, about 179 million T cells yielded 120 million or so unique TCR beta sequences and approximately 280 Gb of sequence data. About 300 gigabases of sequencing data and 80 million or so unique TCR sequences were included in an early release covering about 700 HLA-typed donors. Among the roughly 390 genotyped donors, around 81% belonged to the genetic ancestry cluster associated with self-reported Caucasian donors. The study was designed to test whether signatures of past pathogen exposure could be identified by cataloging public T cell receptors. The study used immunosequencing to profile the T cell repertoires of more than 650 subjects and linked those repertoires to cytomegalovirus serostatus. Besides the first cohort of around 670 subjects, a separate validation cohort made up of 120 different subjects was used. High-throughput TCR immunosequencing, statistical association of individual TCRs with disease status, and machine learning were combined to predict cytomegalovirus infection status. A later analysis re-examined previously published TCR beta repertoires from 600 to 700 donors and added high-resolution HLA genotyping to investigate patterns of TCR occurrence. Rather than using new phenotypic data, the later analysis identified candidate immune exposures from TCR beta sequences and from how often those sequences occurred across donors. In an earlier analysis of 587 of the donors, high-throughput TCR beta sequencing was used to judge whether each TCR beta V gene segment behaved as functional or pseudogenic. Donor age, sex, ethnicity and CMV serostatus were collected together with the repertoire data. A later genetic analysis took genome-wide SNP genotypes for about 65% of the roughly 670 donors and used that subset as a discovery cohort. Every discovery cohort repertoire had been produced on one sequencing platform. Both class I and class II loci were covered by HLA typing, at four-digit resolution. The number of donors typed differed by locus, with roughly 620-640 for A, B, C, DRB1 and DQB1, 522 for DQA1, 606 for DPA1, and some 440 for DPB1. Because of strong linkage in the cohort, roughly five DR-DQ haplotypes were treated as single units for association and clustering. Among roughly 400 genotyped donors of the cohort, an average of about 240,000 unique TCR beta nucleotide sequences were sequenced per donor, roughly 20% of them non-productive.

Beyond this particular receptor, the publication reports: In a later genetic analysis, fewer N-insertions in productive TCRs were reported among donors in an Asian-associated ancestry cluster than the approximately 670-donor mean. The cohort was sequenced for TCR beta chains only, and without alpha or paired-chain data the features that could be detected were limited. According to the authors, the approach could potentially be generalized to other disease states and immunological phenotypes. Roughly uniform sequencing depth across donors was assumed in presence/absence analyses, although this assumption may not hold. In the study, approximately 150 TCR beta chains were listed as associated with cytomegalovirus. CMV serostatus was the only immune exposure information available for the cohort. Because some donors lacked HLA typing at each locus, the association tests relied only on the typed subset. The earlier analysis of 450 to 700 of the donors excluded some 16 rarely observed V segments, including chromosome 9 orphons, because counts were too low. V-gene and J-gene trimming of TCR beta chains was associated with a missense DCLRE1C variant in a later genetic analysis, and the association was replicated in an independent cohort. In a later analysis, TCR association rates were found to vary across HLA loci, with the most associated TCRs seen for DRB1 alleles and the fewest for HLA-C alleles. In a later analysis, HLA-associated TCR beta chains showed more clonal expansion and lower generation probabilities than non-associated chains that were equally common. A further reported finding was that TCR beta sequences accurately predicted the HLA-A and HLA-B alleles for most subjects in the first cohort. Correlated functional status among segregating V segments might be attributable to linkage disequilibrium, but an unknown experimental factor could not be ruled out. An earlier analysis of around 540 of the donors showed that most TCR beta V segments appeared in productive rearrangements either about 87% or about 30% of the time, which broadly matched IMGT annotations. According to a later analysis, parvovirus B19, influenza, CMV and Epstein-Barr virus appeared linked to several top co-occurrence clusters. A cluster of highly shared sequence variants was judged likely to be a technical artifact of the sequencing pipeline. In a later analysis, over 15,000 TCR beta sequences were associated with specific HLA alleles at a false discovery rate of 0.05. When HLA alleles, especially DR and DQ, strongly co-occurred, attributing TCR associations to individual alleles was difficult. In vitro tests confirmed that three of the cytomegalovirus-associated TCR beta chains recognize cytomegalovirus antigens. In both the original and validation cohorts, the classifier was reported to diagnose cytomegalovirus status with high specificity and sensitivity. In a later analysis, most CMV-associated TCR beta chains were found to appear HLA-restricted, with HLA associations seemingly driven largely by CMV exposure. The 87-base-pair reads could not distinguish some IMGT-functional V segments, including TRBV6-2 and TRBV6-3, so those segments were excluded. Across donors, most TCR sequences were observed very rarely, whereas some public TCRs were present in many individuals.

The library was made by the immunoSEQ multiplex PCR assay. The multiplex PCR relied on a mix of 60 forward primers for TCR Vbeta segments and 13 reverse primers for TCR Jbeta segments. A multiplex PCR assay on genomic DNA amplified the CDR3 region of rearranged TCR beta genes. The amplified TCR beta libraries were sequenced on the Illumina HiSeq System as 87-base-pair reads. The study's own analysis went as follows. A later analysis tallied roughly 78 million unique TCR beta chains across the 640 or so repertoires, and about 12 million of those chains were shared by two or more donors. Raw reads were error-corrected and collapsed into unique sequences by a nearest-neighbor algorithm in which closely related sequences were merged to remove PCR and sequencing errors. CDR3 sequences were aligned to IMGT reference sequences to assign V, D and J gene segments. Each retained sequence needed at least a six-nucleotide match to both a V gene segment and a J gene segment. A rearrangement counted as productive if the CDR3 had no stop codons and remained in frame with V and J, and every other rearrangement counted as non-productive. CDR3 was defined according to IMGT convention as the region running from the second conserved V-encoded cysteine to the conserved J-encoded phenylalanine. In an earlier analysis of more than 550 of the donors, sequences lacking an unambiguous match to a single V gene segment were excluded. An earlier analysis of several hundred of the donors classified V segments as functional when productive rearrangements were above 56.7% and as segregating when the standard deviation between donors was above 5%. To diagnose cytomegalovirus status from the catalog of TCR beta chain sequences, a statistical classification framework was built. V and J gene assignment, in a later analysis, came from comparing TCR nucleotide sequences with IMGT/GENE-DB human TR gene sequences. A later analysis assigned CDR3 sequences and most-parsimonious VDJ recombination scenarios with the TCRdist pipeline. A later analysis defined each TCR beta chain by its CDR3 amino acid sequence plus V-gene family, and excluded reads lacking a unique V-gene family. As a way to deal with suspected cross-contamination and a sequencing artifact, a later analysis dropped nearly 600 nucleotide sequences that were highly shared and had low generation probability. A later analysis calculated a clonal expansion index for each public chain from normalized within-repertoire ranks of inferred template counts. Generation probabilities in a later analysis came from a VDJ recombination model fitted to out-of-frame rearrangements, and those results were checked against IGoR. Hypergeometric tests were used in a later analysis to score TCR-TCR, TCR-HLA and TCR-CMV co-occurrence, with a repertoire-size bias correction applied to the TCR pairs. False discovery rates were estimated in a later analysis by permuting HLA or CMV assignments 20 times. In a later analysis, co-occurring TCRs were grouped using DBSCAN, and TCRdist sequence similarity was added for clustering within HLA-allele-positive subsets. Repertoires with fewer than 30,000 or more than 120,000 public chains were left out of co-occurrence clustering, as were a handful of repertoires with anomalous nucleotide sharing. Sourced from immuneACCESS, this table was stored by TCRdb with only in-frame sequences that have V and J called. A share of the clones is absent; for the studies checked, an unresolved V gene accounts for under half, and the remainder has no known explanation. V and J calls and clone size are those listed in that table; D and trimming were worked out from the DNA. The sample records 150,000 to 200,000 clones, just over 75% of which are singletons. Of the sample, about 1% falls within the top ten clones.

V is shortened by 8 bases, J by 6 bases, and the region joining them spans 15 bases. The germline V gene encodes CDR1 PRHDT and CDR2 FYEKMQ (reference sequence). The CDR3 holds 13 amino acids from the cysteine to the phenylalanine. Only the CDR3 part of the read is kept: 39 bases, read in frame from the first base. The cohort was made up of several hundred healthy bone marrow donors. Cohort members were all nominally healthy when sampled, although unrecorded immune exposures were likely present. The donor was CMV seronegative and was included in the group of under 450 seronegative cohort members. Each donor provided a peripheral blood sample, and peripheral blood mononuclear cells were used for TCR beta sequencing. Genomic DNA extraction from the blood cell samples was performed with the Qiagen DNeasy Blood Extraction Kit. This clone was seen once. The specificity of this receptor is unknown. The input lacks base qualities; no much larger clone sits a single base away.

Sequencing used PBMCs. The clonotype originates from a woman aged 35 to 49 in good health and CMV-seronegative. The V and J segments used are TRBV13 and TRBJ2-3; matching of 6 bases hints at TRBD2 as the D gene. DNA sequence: TGTGCCAGCGGACGACCGGGGGTCGATACGCAGTATTTT. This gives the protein CASGRPGVDTQYF.